The 2 T cell receptor beta chains listed next were all sequenced from one sample in a study of cytomegalovirus exposure and HLA in healthy donors. 13 Jbeta primers and 60 Vbeta primers were used for the PCR. Clones were read by immunoSEQ multiplex PCR, and TCRdb kept only the in-frame ones, dropping some. The repertoire holds 190,000 or so clones, 82% seen once, with roughly 0.1% in the top ten. Sequencing was done on a sample of PBMCs. These receptors originate from a boy aged 2-15 years in good health and CMV-seronegative.

This clone was seen more than once but under ten times. The genes are TRBV15 and TRBJ2-7; perhaps TRBD2 as D (7 bases). V lost 0 bases, J lost 2 bases, and 14 bases lay in between. The CDR3 contains 16 residues. The germline V gene encodes CDR1 LNHNV and CDR2 YYDKDF (reference sequence). The CDR3 reads CATSRDYGGLTYEQYF. The CDR3 DNA sequence: TGTGCCACCAGCAGAGATTACGGGGGGCTCACCTACGAGCAGTACTTC.

This clone occurred a few times. The CDR3 is CASSQREGMKYGYTF. The CDR3 DNA reads as TGCGCCAGCAGCCAAAGAGAGGGAATGAAGTATGGCTACACCTTC. The chain links TRBV4-1 to TRBJ1-2; no clear D gene. The germline V gene encodes CDR1 MGHRA and CDR2 YSYEKL. The CDR3 consists of 15 residues. V was trimmed by 2 bases and J by 5 bases, leaving 15 bases between them.